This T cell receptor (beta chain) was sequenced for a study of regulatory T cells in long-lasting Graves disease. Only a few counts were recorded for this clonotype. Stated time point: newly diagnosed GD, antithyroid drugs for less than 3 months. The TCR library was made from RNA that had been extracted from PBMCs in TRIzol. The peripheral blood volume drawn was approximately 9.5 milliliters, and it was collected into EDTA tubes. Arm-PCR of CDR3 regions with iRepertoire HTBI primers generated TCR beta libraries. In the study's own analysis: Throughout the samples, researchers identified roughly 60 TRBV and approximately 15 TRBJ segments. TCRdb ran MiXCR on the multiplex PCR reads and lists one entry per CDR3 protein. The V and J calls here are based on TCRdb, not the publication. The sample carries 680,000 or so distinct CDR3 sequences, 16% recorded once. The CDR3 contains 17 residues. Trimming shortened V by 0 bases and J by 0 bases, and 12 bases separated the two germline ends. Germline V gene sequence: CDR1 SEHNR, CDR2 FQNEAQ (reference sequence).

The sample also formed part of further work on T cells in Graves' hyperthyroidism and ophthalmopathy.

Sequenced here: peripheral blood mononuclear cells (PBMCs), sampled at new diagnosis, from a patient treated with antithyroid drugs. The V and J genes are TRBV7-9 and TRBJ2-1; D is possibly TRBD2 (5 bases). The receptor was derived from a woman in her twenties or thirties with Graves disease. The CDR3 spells CASSLALAMSSYNEQFF. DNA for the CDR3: TGTGCCAGCAGCTTAGCGCTAGCCATGAGCTCCTACAATGAGCAGTTCTTC.